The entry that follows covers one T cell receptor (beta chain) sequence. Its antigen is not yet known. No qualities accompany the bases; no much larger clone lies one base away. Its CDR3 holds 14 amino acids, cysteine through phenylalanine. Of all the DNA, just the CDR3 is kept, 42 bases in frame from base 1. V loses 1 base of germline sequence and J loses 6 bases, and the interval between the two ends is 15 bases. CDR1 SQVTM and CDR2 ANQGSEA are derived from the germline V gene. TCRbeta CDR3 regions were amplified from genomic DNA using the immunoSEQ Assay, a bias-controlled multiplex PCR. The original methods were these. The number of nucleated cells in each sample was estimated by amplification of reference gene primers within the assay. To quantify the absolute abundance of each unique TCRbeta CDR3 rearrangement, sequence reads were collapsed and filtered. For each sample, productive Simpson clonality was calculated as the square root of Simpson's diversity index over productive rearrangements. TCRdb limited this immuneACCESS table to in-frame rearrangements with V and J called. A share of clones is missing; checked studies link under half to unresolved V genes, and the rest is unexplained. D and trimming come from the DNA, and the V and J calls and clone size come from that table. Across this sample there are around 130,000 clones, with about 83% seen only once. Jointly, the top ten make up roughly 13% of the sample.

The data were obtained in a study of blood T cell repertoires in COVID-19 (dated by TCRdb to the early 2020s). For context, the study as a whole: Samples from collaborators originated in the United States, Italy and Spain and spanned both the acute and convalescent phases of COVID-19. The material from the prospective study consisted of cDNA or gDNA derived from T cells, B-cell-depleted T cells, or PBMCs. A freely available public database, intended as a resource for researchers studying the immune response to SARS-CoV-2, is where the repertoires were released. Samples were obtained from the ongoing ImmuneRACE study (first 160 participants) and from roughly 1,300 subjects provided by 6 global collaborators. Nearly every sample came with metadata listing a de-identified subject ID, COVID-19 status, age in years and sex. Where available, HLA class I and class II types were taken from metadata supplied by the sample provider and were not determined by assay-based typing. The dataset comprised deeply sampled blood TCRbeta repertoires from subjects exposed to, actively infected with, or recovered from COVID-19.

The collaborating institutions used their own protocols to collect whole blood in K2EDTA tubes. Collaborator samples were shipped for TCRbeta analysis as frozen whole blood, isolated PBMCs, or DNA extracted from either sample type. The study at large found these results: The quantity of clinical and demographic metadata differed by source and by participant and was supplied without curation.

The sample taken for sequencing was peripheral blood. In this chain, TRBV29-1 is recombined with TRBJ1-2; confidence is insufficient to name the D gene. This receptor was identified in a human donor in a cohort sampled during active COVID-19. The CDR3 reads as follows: CSVEAPGVPNGYTF. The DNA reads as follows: TGCAGCGTTGAAGCCCCCGGGGTCCCGAATGGCTACACCTTC.